This TCR beta chain was identified during a study of T cell responses to AZD1222 COVID-19 vaccine. This table comes from immunoSEQ multiplex PCR, and its TCRdb copy is limited to in-frame clones, with some not included. The sample holds 60,000 to 80,000 clones; around 86% are singletons and the top ten take approximately 19%. Germline lookup yields CDR1 SGHRS and CDR2 YFSETQ. V lost 4 bases, J lost 2 bases, and 21 bases lay in between. The CDR3 is 17 residues long. The origin of this receptor is an adult in good health. The sample was peripheral blood, taken on day 0 of AZD1222 vaccination. V is TRBV5-1 and J is TRBJ1-2, with D perhaps TRBD1 (6 bases). This chain's CDR3 is CASSPTAGAIGNYGYTF. In DNA form, the CDR3 reads TGCGCCAGCAGCCCTACGGCAGGGGCCATCGGGAACTATGGCTACACCTTC.